Listed here is a single T cell receptor (beta chain). The target antigen is unknown. The record originates from a study of T-cell memory formation after mild COVID-19. Study in general: TCR clustering was largely donor specific. Study-level findings and limits: Clones contracting over day 15 to 85 were CD4/CD8 balanced, with later expanders leaning CD4+. CD4+ contracting clones lay mainly in CM and EM, CD8+ ones in EMRA. Whether second-wave clones peaking at day 37 were SARS-CoV-2 specific went unconfirmed.

This CDR3 is 14 amino acids long. V was clipped by 4 bases and J by 5 bases; unmatched bases: 5. TCRdb used MiXCR to reprocess the 5' RACE reads, holding one entry per CDR3 protein. The table lists around 340,000 distinct CDR3 sequences, 10% to 15% of them singletons. The TCR was taken from a man younger than 30 who had mild COVID-19 (a few samples of this study predate the infection). Cell type and time point are not known. Sequenced sample: PBMCs or a T cell subset sorted from them (not recorded which). V usage is TRBV12-3 or TRBV12-4 and J usage is TRBJ1-2; 9 bases match TRBD1. Written as DNA, the CDR3 is TGTGCCAGCAGTTCCACAGGGGGCAGGTATGGCTACACCTTC. This encodes CASSSTGGRYGYTF.